These 27 T cell receptor beta chains were sequenced from one sample in a study of PD-L1 blockade in urothelial cancer. The time point denotes: pretreatment peripheral blood. TCRdb's copy holds only in-frame clones and misses some; the assay was immunoSEQ multiplex PCR. Here the sample spans 50,000 or so clones, roughly 75% being singletons. Sequencing used PBMCs, obtained around atezolizumab (anti-PD-L1) treatment. The origin of the receptors is a man between 70 and 80 years old with urothelial cancer.

The genes are TRBV13 and TRBJ1-1; D might be TRBD1 (6 bases). Per the germline V gene, CDR1 is PRHDT and CDR2 is FYEKMQ (reference sequence). The length of the CDR3 is 14 residues. V was clipped by 5 bases and J by 0 bases, with 10 bases between them. CDR3 coding DNA: TGTGCCAGCAGCCGCGGACAGATGAACACTGAAGCTTTCTTT. This gives the protein CASSRGQMNTEAFF.

The V and J genes are TRBV20-1 and TRBJ2-7, with 7 nucleotides matching TRBD1. V gave up 6 bases and J gave up 6 bases; unmatched junction bases: 5. Germline V gene sequence: CDR1 DFQATT, CDR2 SNEGSKA (reference sequence). The CDR3 extends over 11 amino acids. As DNA, the CDR3 is TGCAGTGCACGTACAGGGGCCGAGCAGTACTTC. Amino acids: CSARTGAEQYF.

The J gene is TRBJ2-5, the V gene TRBV19, with D perhaps TRBD2 (6 bases). CDR3 size: 12 residues. V shed 4 bases and J shed 5 bases, with 8 bases lying between them. Germline V gives CDR1 LNHDA, CDR2 SQIVND (reference sequence). CDR3 nucleotides: TGTGCCAGTAGTAGAGGAGGGGAGACCCAGTACTTC. This translates into CASSRGGETQYF.

This clone came up a few times. This specimen includes other DNA sequences encoding the same CDR3. The J gene is TRBJ2-3, the V gene TRBV7-2; TRBD2 is a possible D gene (5 bases). The CDR3 has 14 amino acids. Germline V gene lookup returns CDR1 SGHTA and CDR2 FQGNSA. Trimming cost V 6 bases and J 1 base, with 11 bases left between them. This CDR3 is CASSLGRGTDTQYF. DNA of the CDR3: TGTGCCAGCAGTCTCGGGCGGGGCACAGATACGCAGTATTTT.

The rearrangement links TRBV7-9 to TRBJ2-3; 10 bases map to TRBD2. Losses at the gene ends were 5 bases for V and 5 bases for J; bases not matched to a gene: 10. Germline CDR1 reads SEHNR; CDR2 reads FQNEAQ (reference sequence). The CDR3 is 16 amino acids. The CDR3: CASSLGLADLGDTQYF. DNA of the CDR3: TGTGCCAGCAGCCTCGGACTAGCGGACTTGGGAGATACGCAGTATTTT. Full variable domain (missing parts from reference TRBV7-9 and TRBJ2-3): DTGVSQNPRHKITKRGQNVTFRCDPISEHNRLYWYRQTLGQGPEFLTYFQNEAQLEKSRLLSDRFSAERPKGSFSTLEIQRTEQGDSAMYLCASSLGLADLGDTQYFGPGTRLTVL.

V and J are TRBV4-3 and TRBJ2-3; TRBD2 might be the D (5 bases). This CDR3 is built from 16 residues. V was cut by 0 bases and J by 1 base, with 11 bases left in between. The germline CDR1 and CDR2 sequences are LGHNA and YSLEER. The CDR3 protein is CASSQEGSGGTDTQYF. The DNA of the CDR3 is TGCGCCAGCAGCCAAGAGGGAAGCGGAGGCACAGATACGCAGTATTTT.

The chain's CDR3 is CASSARDRPLKQPQHF. The CDR3 coding sequence is TGTGCCAGTAGTGCCCGGGACAGGCCCTTAAAGCAGCCCCAGCATTTT. This chain uses TRBV19 with TRBJ1-5; 8 bases map to TRBD1. The germline gives CDR1 LNHDA, CDR2 SQIVND (reference sequence). J was trimmed by 7 bases and V by 5 bases; bases with no gene match: 13. This CDR3 has 16 residues. The whole variable domain, filled in from reference TRBV19 and TRBJ1-5, reads DGGITQSPKYLFRKEGQNVTLSCEQNLNHDAMYWYRQDPGQGLRLIYYSQIVNDFQKGDIAEGYSVSREKKESFPLTVTSAQKNPTAFYLCASSARDRPLKQPQHFGDGTRLSIL.

The chain links TRBV27 to TRBJ2-7; no firm D call. This CDR3 spans 14 amino acids. Trimming cost V 3 bases and J 0 bases, with 9 bases left between them. The germline CDR1 and CDR2 sequences are MNHEY and SMNVEV (reference sequence). This chain's CDR3 is CASSLARSSYEQYF. The CDR3 DNA is TGTGCCAGCAGTTTGGCACGGAGCTCCTACGAGCAGTACTTC.

The V gene is TRBV29-1, the J gene TRBJ1-4, with a possible D match to TRBD1 (6 bases). The length of the CDR3 is 13 residues. CDR1 SQVTM and CDR2 ANQGSEA come from the germline V gene. Trimming shortened V by 5 bases and J by 6 bases, and 13 bases separated the two germline ends. This CDR3 is CSVSGTRDEKLFF. CDR3 nucleotide sequence: TGCAGCGTTAGCGGGACAAGAGATGAAAAACTGTTTTTT.

The chain links TRBV4-1 to TRBJ2-2, with TRBD2 matching over 11 bases. The V gene's germline CDR1 is MGHRA and CDR2 YSYEKL. The CDR3 is 16 residues long. V was pared by 5 bases and J by 3 bases, with 5 bases of the junction left unmatched. The CDR3 DNA is TGCGCCAGCAGCGCACGACTAGCGGGGTACACCGGGGAGCTGTTTTTT. Translation gives CASSARLAGYTGELFF.

This rearrangement joins TRBV15 to TRBJ1-5; D is uncertain. Germline V CDR1 and CDR2: LNHNV, YYDKDF (reference sequence). Trimming shortened V by 0 bases and J by 2 bases, and 17 bases separated the two germline ends. The CDR3 is made up of 18 amino acids. CDR3 DNA: TGTGCCACCAGCAGAGATTCGAATTTAGGAGAGGGCAATCAGCCCCAGCATTTT. Its translation: CATSRDSNLGEGNQPQHF.

The V and J genes are TRBV7-9 and TRBJ1-6, with TRBD1 matching 7 bases. V dropped 4 bases and J dropped 10; count of bases not matched to a gene: 1. Germline V lookup: CDR1 SEHNR, CDR2 FQNEAQ (reference sequence). This CDR3 region has 12 residues. The CDR3 reads CASSSGGSPLHF. The CDR3 DNA is TGTGCCAGCAGCTCAGGGGGATCACCCCTCCACTTT.

V and J are TRBV4-1 and TRBJ1-1, with D possibly TRBD1 on 6 matching bases. The CDR3 extends over 14 amino acids. The V end was cut by 4 bases, the J end by 4 bases, with 13 bases between. From germline, CDR1 is MGHRA and CDR2 YSYEKL. In DNA form, the CDR3 reads TGCGCCAGCAGCCGGGGGGGCTTGGGCACTGAAGCTTTCTTT. Amino acids: CASSRGGLGTEAFF.

This clone was recorded a few times. The rearrangement joins TRBV18 to TRBJ1-6; D might be TRBD1 (5 bases). Per the germline V gene, CDR1 is KGHSH and CDR2 is LQKENI. V dropped 2 bases and J dropped 9 bases, with 11 bases sitting between them. The CDR3 totals 14 residues. CDR3 loop: CASSPGQGGSPLHF. The CDR3 DNA reads TGTGCCAGCTCACCAGGGCAGGGTGGTTCACCCCTCCACTTT.

The chain carries TRBV7-2 and TRBJ2-5; 9 bases agree with TRBD2. Germline CDR1 reads SGHTA; CDR2 reads FQGNSA. After removal of 5 bases from V and 0 bases from J, the junction contained 10 bases not matched to a gene. The CDR3 spans 17 residues. The CDR3 sequence is CASSRSGTSYNQETQYF. The CDR3 DNA follows: TGTGCCAGCAGCCGGTCCGGGACTAGCTACAACCAAGAGACCCAGTACTTC.

The sample holds a few counts of this clone. V and J are TRBV4-2 and TRBJ2-1; possible D gene TRBD2, 5 bases. There are 14 residues in the CDR3. Trimming pared 3 bases from V and 3 bases from J, leaving 9 bases between. Germline values: CDR1 LGHNA, CDR2 YNFKEQ. CDR3 in DNA: TGTGCCAGCAGCCACGAGACTAACTACAATGAGCAGTTCTTC. Protein product: CASSHETNYNEQFF.

This chain connects TRBV28 to TRBJ2-3, with a tentative D call TRBD1 (6 bases). From germline, CDR1 is MDHEN and CDR2 SYDVKM. This CDR3 spans 12 amino acids. V was shortened by 5 bases and J by 9 bases, with 12 bases between the two germline ends. The CDR3 sequence: CASSPDSGTQYF. CDR3 nucleotides: TGTGCCAGCAGTCCGGACAGTGGGACGCAGTATTTT.

The chain joins TRBV4-3 to TRBJ2-7; 8 bases fit TRBD2. This CDR3 spans 16 amino acids. V lost 0 bases and J lost 2; bases outside the gene matches: 6. Germline CDR1 is LGHNA and CDR2 is YSLEER. The CDR3 spells CASSQDQRGGTYEQYF. CDR3 DNA sequence: TGCGCCAGCAGCCAAGATCAACGGGGGGGCACCTACGAGCAGTACTTC.

V gene TRBV7-2 combines with J gene TRBJ1-5; 7 bases are a match to TRBD1. Germline V gives CDR1 SGHTA, CDR2 FQGNSA. Trimming took 5 bases from V and 4 from J; bases not matched to a gene: 8. The CDR3 has 15 residues. The CDR3 coding sequence is TGTGCCAGCAGCCAAGGACAGGTGTTGAATCAGCCCCAGCATTTT. The encoded protein is CASSQGQVLNQPQHF.

V is TRBV5-1 and J is TRBJ1-1; possibly TRBD1 for D (6 bases). CDR1 is SGHRS, CDR2 YFSETQ, per germline. There are 14 residues in the CDR3. V gave up 4 bases and J gave up 4 bases, with 14 bases separating them. Here the CDR3 DNA reads TGCGCCAGCAGCGCAGCACAGGGCCGCACTGAAGCTTTCTTT. It yields the protein CASSAAQGRTEAFF.

This clone occurred many times. This sequence joins TRBV7-2 and TRBJ2-5; the D is unclear. The CDR3 is 13 residues long. Germline loops: CDR1 SGHTA, CDR2 FQGNSA. V lost 3 bases and J lost 2, with 7 bases in between. CDR3 loop: CASSLNSQETQYF. CDR3 nucleotide sequence: TGTGCCAGCAGCTTGAACTCTCAAGAGACCCAGTACTTC.

The chain couples TRBV27 to TRBJ1-6, with 7 positions matching TRBD1. This CDR3 has 19 residues. Germline CDR1 is MNHEY and CDR2 is SMNVEV (reference sequence). V was pared by 6 bases and J by 0 bases, with 14 bases of the junction left unmatched. CDR3 sequence reads: CASSATGTETLSYNSPLHF. Written as DNA, the CDR3 is TGTGCCAGCAGCGCCACCGGGACAGAAACTCTCTCCTATAATTCACCCCTCCACTTT.

The chain recombines TRBV7-9 with TRBJ2-5; 9 bases are shared with TRBD2. Germline CDR1 and CDR2: SEHNR and FQNEAQ (reference sequence). V dropped 3 bases and J dropped 5; count of bases not matched to a gene: 4. The CDR3 runs 14 residues. Written as DNA, the CDR3 is TGTGCCAGCAGCTTCGCGGGGGGGCGGGAGACCCAGTACTTC. Encoded protein: CASSFAGGRETQYF.

This clone was detected only a few times. The chain joins TRBV4-1 to TRBJ2-2, with 12 positions matching TRBD2. From germline, CDR1 is MGHRA and CDR2 YSYEKL. Losses at the gene ends were 3 bases for V and 5 bases for J; bases not matched to a gene: 7. This CDR3 spans 17 amino acids. CDR3 nucleotide sequence: TGCGCCAGCAGCCACTTTTCTAGCGGGAGGGGGACCGGGGAGCTGTTTTTT. Encoded protein: CASSHFSSGRGTGELFF.

The chain recombines TRBV5-3 with TRBJ1-2, with 8 bases identical to TRBD1. TRBV5-3 is assigned to the ORF class and has an uncertain function. The CDR3 is 13 residues long. V shed 8 bases and J 3 bases; nucleotides not matched to a gene: 6. The CDR3 sequence is CASKTGEDYGYTF. The CDR3 DNA reads TGTGCCAGCAAGACAGGGGAGGACTATGGCTACACCTTC.

This clone has more than one count but fewer than ten. Relative to the germline gene, one junction end is altered; a read error may explain this. The V and J genes are TRBV7-7 and TRBJ2-1; D remains unclear. The length of the CDR3 is 15 residues. Germline-derived CDR1 and CDR2 are SSHAT and FNYEAQ (reference sequence). DNA of the CDR3: TGTGCTAGCAGCTTAGCTCCGAGCTCCTACAATGAGCAGTTCTTC. This gives the protein CASSLAPSSYNEQFF.

V gene TRBV29-1 combines with J gene TRBJ2-2; TRBD2 aligns across 10 bases. J gave up 5 bases and V 6 bases, and 15 bases lay outside the gene matches. Germline V gives CDR1 SQVTM, CDR2 ANQGSEA. CDR3 length: 17 residues. The CDR3 sequence: CSVGHSGGMSPTGELFF. DNA for the CDR3: TGCAGCGTGGGCCATAGCGGGGGGATGAGTCCGACCGGGGAGCTGTTTTTT.